This T cell receptor beta chain emerged from a study of beta chain features in type 1 diabetes. Across the study: Patients did not differ from healthy donors in age, gender or cell yield.

Every bit of the isolated RNA underwent reverse transcription, so sequencing read expressed TCRB transcripts. Profiled with immunoSEQ multiplex PCR; TCRdb holds only in-frame clones, not every one. Altogether about 150,000 clones are present, under 13% being singletons, with the ten largest covering 0.45% to 0.5%. Comments on this clone: Its cognate antigen is unknown.

Whole-study findings and limits: Possible PCR preference for shorter templates applied equally to patients and controls. The naive, central memory and Treg TCRB repertoires of patients appeared to be more similar to one another than those of healthy donors. TCRB CDR3 length was moderately but significantly reduced in all four CD4+ subsets of Type 1 diabetes patients.

The TCR comes from a man aged 30 to 45 with type 1 diabetes. Sequenced: central memory CD4+ T cells from blood.

DNA of the CDR3: TGCAGCGCGGGAGGACTAGCGGACTACACCGGGGAGCTGTTTTTT. It specifies CSAGGLADYTGELFF. The chain uses TRBV29-1 and TRBJ2-2; TRBD2 aligns across 10 bases. Unmatched junction bases numbered 8, after V lost 7 bases and J lost 3 bases. CDR3 length: 15 residues. Germline V CDR1 and CDR2: SQVTM, ANQGSEA.